The 32 T cell receptor beta chains in this list originate from one sample, sequenced in a study of sequential checkpoint blockade in melanoma. The treatment is: randomized to nivolumab then ipilimumab (arm A) or the reverse (arm B). Here immunoSEQ multiplex PCR was the method, and the copy in TCRdb shows in-frame clones only, minus some. The repertoire holds 12,000 or so clones, with 82% as singletons. The material sequenced was CD8+ T cells sorted from blood (inferred from file names), taken from a patient given nivolumab and ipilimumab in sequence. These receptors were obtained from a human donor with melanoma.

The rearrangement links TRBV19 to TRBJ2-1; D might be TRBD2 (6 bases). Germline assignment: CDR1 LNHDA and CDR2 SQIVND (reference sequence). V lost 4 bases and J 9 bases, leaving 19 bases between the germline ends. This CDR3 has 15 amino acids. CDR3 protein: CASSTWDSTPSEQFF. CDR3 sequence (DNA): TGTGCCAGTAGTACCTGGGACTCCACCCCTTCTGAGCAGTTCTTC.

The gene calls are TRBV16 and TRBJ2-4, with TRBD1 as a possible D gene (6 bases). This CDR3 is built from 17 residues. Germline values: CDR1 KGHSY, CDR2 FQNENV. Trimming cost V 2 bases and J 3 bases, with 17 bases left between them. The DNA of the CDR3 is TGTGCCAGCAGCCAAGGGACATTCGATTCTAGCAAAAACATTCAGTACTTC. Its translation: CASSQGTFDSSKNIQYF.

The gene calls are TRBV5-4 and TRBJ2-7; D ambiguous. The V and J ends lost 0 bases and 7 bases respectively, with 14 bases between them. The V gene's germline CDR1 is SGHNT and CDR2 YYREEE (reference sequence). The CDR3 is 14 residues long. This chain's CDR3 is CASSLGAPVREQYF. CDR3 in DNA: TGTGCCAGCAGCTTGGGGGCCCCAGTCAGGGAGCAGTACTTC.

The chain couples TRBV5-4 to TRBJ1-5; 8 nucleotides agree with TRBD1. The CDR3 length is 14 residues. Germline trimming cut 4 bases from V and 7 bases from J; bases unmatched to any gene: 7. CDR1 and CDR2 from the germline V gene are SGHNT and YYREEE (reference sequence). For the CDR3, the DNA is TGTGCCAGCAGCCTGGACAGGGATGGCCAGCCCCAGCATTTT. Protein sequence: CASSLDRDGQPQHF.

The chain has TRBV21-1 and TRBJ1-5; the table's TRBD1 call for D was not verified on the DNA. TRBV21-1 is classified as a pseudogene. The CDR3 is 17 residues long. This CDR3 reads CASSPLPPGAGNQPQHF. Here the CDR3 DNA reads TGTGCCAGCAGCCCCCTCCCCCCAGGGGCCGGCAATCAGCCCCAGCATTTT.

This chain connects TRBV10-1 to TRBJ2-3; D might be TRBD2 (6 bases). Trimming pared 4 bases from V and 2 bases from J, leaving 13 bases between. This CDR3 has 15 amino acids. Germline values: CDR1 WNHNN, CDR2 SYGVQD (reference sequence). CDR3 bases: TGCGCCAGCAGTGGATACGGGGGTCCCACAGATACGCAGTATTTT. This encodes CASSGYGGPTDTQYF.

J is TRBJ2-6 and V is TRBV4-2; 9 bases line up with TRBD2. The CDR3 is 18 amino acids. J gave up 0 bases and V 0 bases, and 3 bases lay outside the gene matches. Germline CDR1 and CDR2: LGHNA and YNFKEQ. DNA for the CDR3: TGTGCCAGCAGCCAAGAGGGGACTAGCAGCTCTGGGGCCAACGTCCTGACTTTC. Encoded protein: CASSQEGTSSSGANVLTF.

V gene TRBV18 combines with J gene TRBJ1-1; 9 bases fit TRBD1. Germline CDR1 and CDR2: KGHSH and LQKENI. The CDR3 totals 17 residues. V was clipped by 1 base and J by 0 bases; unmatched bases: 6. The CDR3 region is CASSPRDREGVNTEAFF. As DNA, the CDR3 is TGTGCCAGCTCACCACGGGACAGGGAAGGGGTGAACACTGAAGCTTTCTTT. The complete variable domain, with remaining parts taken from reference TRBV18 and TRBJ1-1, reads NAGVMQNPRHLVRRRGQEARLRCSPMKGHSHVYWYRQLPEEGLKFMVYLQKENIIDESGMPKERFSAEFPKEGPSILRIQQVVRGDSAAYFCASSPRDREGVNTEAFFGQGTRLTVV.

The chain has TRBV5-1 and TRBJ2-3; TRBD1 matches 8 bases. With 6 bases clipped from V and 4 bases from J, the junction kept 4 bases outside the gene matches. Per the germline V gene, CDR1 is SGHRS and CDR2 is YFSETQ. The CDR3 loop spans 13 amino acids. CDR3 in DNA: TGCGCCAGCACAGGGGGCTTATCAGATACGCAGTATTTT. Encoded protein: CASTGGLSDTQYF.

This sequence joins TRBV27 and TRBJ2-7; TRBD2 is a possible D gene (7 bases). The germline V and J ends were trimmed by 1 base and 6 bases, with 10 bases remaining between them. Germline-derived CDR1 and CDR2 are MNHEY and SMNVEV (reference sequence). CDR3 length: 13 residues. CDR3 DNA sequence: TGTGCCAGCAGTTTATGGGGGGGCGCCGAGCAGTACTTC. This translates into CASSLWGGAEQYF.

The rearrangement uses TRBV6-1 and TRBJ1-4; 11 nucleotides align to TRBD1. The CDR3 consists of 13 residues. CDR1 MNHNS and CDR2 SASEGT come from the germline V gene. Germline trimming cut 6 bases from V and 8 bases from J; bases unmatched to any gene: 2. Here the CDR3 reads CASRGTGGEKLFF. DNA for the CDR3: TGTGCCAGCAGAGGGACAGGGGGAGAAAAACTGTTTTTT.

The genes are TRBV4-3 and TRBJ1-5; tentative D call: TRBD1 (5 bases). Germline CDR1 and CDR2: LGHNA and YSLEER. This CDR3 is built from 16 residues. The V end lost 1 base, the J end lost 1 base, and 11 bases lay between the germline ends. CDR3 sequence reads: CASSQGIQGSNQPQHF. Here the CDR3 DNA reads TGCGCCAGCAGCCAAGGCATTCAGGGAAGCAATCAGCCCCAGCATTTT.

The CDR3: CASSFRELSPQLAKNIQYF. CDR3 in DNA: TGTGCCAGCAGTTTTAGGGAGTTAAGCCCCCAATTAGCCAAAAACATTCAGTACTTC. The chain carries TRBV27 and TRBJ2-4; D perhaps matches TRBD2 (5 bases). V lost 3 bases, J lost 0 bases, and 21 bases lay in between. This CDR3 spans 19 amino acids. CDR1 MNHEY and CDR2 SMNVEV come from the germline V gene (reference sequence).

The chain carries TRBV6-5 and TRBJ2-5, with 7 bases identical to TRBD2. The CDR3 loop spans 14 amino acids. V trimming: 2 bases; J trimming: 5 bases; junction bases outside the gene matches: 5. From germline, CDR1 is MNHEY and CDR2 SVGAGI. CDR3 sequence (DNA): TGTGCCAGCAGTTACGAGCCTAGCGGCGAGACCCAGTACTTC. It specifies CASSYEPSGETQYF.

The chain joins TRBV29-1 to TRBJ2-2; 9 bases match TRBD1. V lost 6 bases and J lost 4; bases outside the gene matches: 9. CDR3 length: 15 residues. Germline lookup yields CDR1 SQVTM and CDR2 ANQGSEA. Here the CDR3 reads CSVQQGAVGTGELFF. In DNA, the CDR3 is TGCAGCGTCCAACAGGGGGCAGTTGGCACCGGGGAGCTGTTTTTT.

The V gene is TRBV6-1, the J gene TRBJ2-3, with 10 bases identical to TRBD2. Germline V gene data show CDR1 as MNHNS and CDR2 as SASEGT. This CDR3 contains 15 residues. After removal of 4 bases from V and 5 bases from J, the junction contained 6 bases not matched to a gene. In DNA form, the CDR3 reads TGTGCCAGCAGTGCCGGGACTAGCGATATAGATACGCAGTATTTT. Protein sequence: CASSAGTSDIDTQYF.

V gene TRBV2 combines with J gene TRBJ1-2; D remains unclear. Trimming shortened V by 11 bases and J by 1 base, and 17 bases separated the two germline ends. Germline loops: CDR1 SNHLY, CDR2 FYNNEI. This CDR3 region has 14 residues. The CDR3 sequence: CARSAPGVNYGYTF. DNA of the CDR3: TGTGCCCGCTCCGCCCCAGGTGTTAACTATGGCTACACCTTC.

This clone has just one count. The genes are TRBV7-3 and TRBJ2-7; D may be TRBD2 (6 bases). Germline loops: CDR1 SGHTA, CDR2 FQGTGA. This CDR3 comprises 14 residues. V shed 5 bases and J shed 3 bases, with 14 bases lying between them. The CDR3 DNA reads as TGTGCCAGCAGCCCCGGGACTGGCGGCTACGAGCAGTACTTC. Amino acid sequence: CASSPGTGGYEQYF.

By proportion, this clone is medium-sized (0.01 to 0.1%). This sequence joins TRBV19 and TRBJ1-1; no firm D call. V shed 7 bases and J shed 1 base, with 10 bases lying between them. This CDR3 contains 13 residues. Germline V gene data show CDR1 as LNHDA and CDR2 as SQIVND (reference sequence). As DNA, the CDR3 is TGTGCCAGTACCCCCGGTGGGAACACTGAAGCTTTCTTT. Translating gives CASTPGGNTEAFF.

The chain combines TRBV27 with TRBJ2-5; 8 bases agree with TRBD2. Per the germline V gene, CDR1 is MNHEY and CDR2 is SMNVEV (reference sequence). J gave up 11 bases and V 10 bases, and 15 bases lay outside the gene matches. The CDR3 has 13 amino acids. This CDR3 reads CATSGRAGGEQYF. CDR3 in DNA: TGTGCCACTAGCGGGCGGGCCGGGGGGGAGCAGTACTTC.

The V call is TRBV7-9, the J call TRBJ2-1, with D uncertain. Deletions cut 5 bases from V and 7 bases from J, with 6 bases between. This CDR3 is built from 11 residues. The germline CDR1 and CDR2 sequences are SEHNR and FQNEAQ (reference sequence). The CDR3 loop reads CASSPGNEQFF. CDR3 DNA: TGTGCCAGCAGCCCCGGGAATGAGCAGTTCTTC.

The genes are TRBV4-1 and TRBJ2-7, with D possibly being TRBD1 (6 bases). This CDR3 contains 13 residues. Trimming removed 1 base from V and 7 bases from J, with 11 bases in between. Germline values: CDR1 MGHRA, CDR2 YSYEKL. CDR3 sequence reads: CASSQGAGDEQYF. CDR3 sequence (DNA): TGCGCCAGCAGCCAAGGCGCAGGGGATGAGCAGTACTTC.

This clone was counted a single time. J is TRBJ2-7 and V is TRBV5-4; 8 bases align to TRBD1. CDR1 SGHNT and CDR2 YYREEE come from the germline V gene (reference sequence). V shed 3 bases and J 2 bases; nucleotides not matched to a gene: 7. The CDR3 loop spans 15 amino acids. The CDR3 sequence: CASSSGDRGAYEQYF. The CDR3 DNA is TGTGCCAGCAGCTCGGGCGACAGGGGTGCCTACGAGCAGTACTTC. Based on the CDR3 plus reference TRBV5-4 and TRBJ2-7, the full variable domain is ETGVTQSPTHLIKTRGQQVTLRCSSQSGHNTVSWYQQALGQGPQFIFQYYREEENGRGNFPPRFSGLQFPNYSSELNVNALELDDSALYLCASSSGDRGAYEQYFGPGTRLTVT.

The chain couples TRBV30 to TRBJ2-5, with D possibly TRBD2 on 5 matching bases. The length of the CDR3 is 12 residues. Trimming cost V 1 base and J 9 bases, with 12 bases left between them. Germline CDR1 and CDR2: GTSNPN and SVGIG (reference sequence). CDR3 DNA sequence: TGTGCCTGGAGTGGGGTCATCGGGGCCCAGTACTTC. It codes for CAWSGVIGAQYF.

This rearrangement joins TRBV4-1 to TRBJ2-7, with 9 bases fitting TRBD2. This CDR3 contains 16 residues. The germline gives CDR1 MGHRA, CDR2 YSYEKL. Losses at the gene ends were 3 bases for V and 4 bases for J; bases not matched to a gene: 10. For the CDR3, the DNA is TGCGCCAGCAGCCATCCTCCAGCGGGAGGCTCTTACGAGCAGTACTTC. Its protein product is CASSHPPAGGSYEQYF.

The chain is built from TRBV5-1 and TRBJ2-3; TRBD2 aligns across 12 bases. Germline loops: CDR1 SGHRS, CDR2 YFSETQ. V was clipped by 4 bases and J by 3 bases; unmatched bases: 3. The CDR3 loop spans 15 amino acids. The CDR3 DNA follows: TGCGCCAGCAGCGCTAGCGGGGGGGGAACAGATACGCAGTATTTT. This codes for CASSASGGGTDTQYF.

V and J are TRBV9 and TRBJ2-7; TRBD1 is a possible D gene (6 bases). Germline V gene data show CDR1 as SGDLS and CDR2 as YYNGEE. The CDR3 consists of 13 residues. Trimming cost V 4 bases and J 2 bases, with 10 bases left between them. Here the CDR3 DNA reads TGTGCCAGCAGCCCCGGACAGACCTACGAGCAGTACTTC. It yields the protein CASSPGQTYEQYF.

V gene TRBV7-8 combines with J gene TRBJ2-1; 10 nucleotides align to TRBD2. CDR1 and CDR2 from the germline V gene are SGHVS and FQNEAQ. This CDR3 spans 16 amino acids. The J segment lost 7 bases and the V segment lost 1 base, leaving 7 bases of the junction unmatched. The DNA of the CDR3 is TGTGCCAGCAGCTTAGTGAGCTGGACTAGCGGTAATGAGCAGTTCTTC. This codes for CASSLVSWTSGNEQFF.

The J gene is TRBJ2-2, the V gene TRBV4-1, with D possibly TRBD2 on 5 matching bases. Germline CDR1 is MGHRA and CDR2 is YSYEKL. The ends were cut back, 4 bases at V and 6 bases at J, with 9 bases in the middle. CDR3 length: 13 amino acids. CDR3 residues: CASSLGVAGELFF. The CDR3 nucleotides read TGCGCCAGCAGCCTCGGGGTCGCCGGGGAGCTGTTTTTT.

The V and J genes are TRBV9 and TRBJ1-5; possibly TRBD1 for D (5 bases). V was clipped by 3 bases and J by 1 base, with 8 bases between them. CDR3 size: 14 residues. The germline V gene has CDR1 SGDLS and CDR2 YYNGEE. The CDR3 loop is CASSADSSNQPQHF. The CDR3 DNA follows: TGTGCCAGCAGCGCTGACAGCAGCAATCAGCCCCAGCATTTT.

The chain joins TRBV28 to TRBJ2-1; 8 positions match TRBD1. Trimming removed 6 bases from V and 6 bases from J; junction bases left unmatched: 10. Germline lookup yields CDR1 MDHEN and CDR2 SYDVKM. This CDR3 spans 15 amino acids. CDR3 residues: CASSRQLGQGNEQFF. CDR3 coding DNA: TGTGCCAGCAGCCGGCAGCTTGGACAGGGCAATGAGCAGTTCTTC.

The rearrangement uses TRBV10-1 and TRBJ2-7; no clear D gene. V was pared by 6 bases and J by 3 bases, with 12 bases between. The CDR3 contains 13 residues. The germline CDR1 and CDR2 sequences are WNHNN and SYGVQD (reference sequence). CDR3 in amino acids: CASRPGLNYEQYF. As DNA, the CDR3 is TGCGCCAGCAGACCGGGTCTCAACTACGAGCAGTACTTC.